This entry lists 14 T cell receptor beta chains sequenced from one sample in a study of OX40 agonist ivuxolimab in advanced cancers. Clones were read by immunoSEQ multiplex PCR, and TCRdb kept only the in-frame ones, dropping some. The sample consists of more than 15,000 clones, 90% of them appearing once. The starting material was CD4+ or CD8+ T cells sorted from blood, obtained in a trial of the OX40 agonist ivuxolimab. Every receptor here comes from an adult with an advanced solid tumor such as melanoma, head and neck, liver or kidney cancer.

The genes are TRBV9 and TRBJ1-2, with TRBD1 matching 8 bases. Germline CDR1 SGDLS, CDR2 YYNGEE. The CDR3 loop spans 15 amino acids. With 3 bases clipped from V and 2 bases from J, the junction kept 6 bases outside the gene matches. The CDR3 region has the DNA TGTGCCAGCAGCGAGGGGGGACAGGCCAACTATGGCTACACCTTC. It is translated as CASSEGGQANYGYTF. Combining the CDR3 with reference TRBV9 and TRBJ1-2 gives the whole variable domain DSGVTQTPKHLITATGQRVTLRCSPRSGDLSVYWYQQSLDQGLQFLIQYYNGEERAKGNILERFSAQQFPDLHSELNLSSLELGDSALYFCASSEGGQANYGYTFGSGTRLTVV.

This clone was recorded only once. The genes are TRBV18 and TRBJ2-1; TRBD2 agrees at 9 bases. V was pared by 4 bases and J by 8 bases, with 9 bases of the junction left unmatched. The length of the CDR3 is 15 residues. Germline loops: CDR1 KGHSH, CDR2 LQKENI. CDR3 nucleotides: TGTGCCAGCTCACTAAAGGGACTAGCATACGATGAGCAGTTCTTC. Translation: CASSLKGLAYDEQFF. Together with reference TRBV18 and TRBJ2-1, the CDR3 gives the full variable domain: NAGVMQNPRHLVRRRGQEARLRCSPMKGHSHVYWYRQLPEEGLKFMVYLQKENIIDESGMPKERFSAEFPKEGPSILRIQQVVRGDSAAYFCASSLKGLAYDEQFFGPGTRLTVL.

The chain is built from TRBV7-2 and TRBJ2-7, with 11 nucleotides matching TRBD2. V lost 0 bases, J lost 1 base, and 14 bases stayed unmatched. The CDR3 contains 20 residues. Per the germline V gene, CDR1 is SGHTA and CDR2 is FQGNSA. CDR3 residues: CASSLALISRGLAVSYEQYF. The CDR3 DNA sequence: TGTGCCAGCAGCTTAGCCCTCATAAGCCGGGGACTAGCGGTATCCTACGAGCAGTACTTC.

J is TRBJ2-7 and V is TRBV19; TRBD2 matches at 10 bases. The CDR3 has 16 amino acids. The germline V gene has CDR1 LNHDA and CDR2 SQIVND (reference sequence). Germline trimming cut 3 bases from V and 3 bases from J; bases unmatched to any gene: 8. The CDR3, as DNA: TGTGCCAGTAGTATGCTCCCTAGCGGGGGCTACTACGAGCAGTACTTC. Translated: CASSMLPSGGYYEQYF.

The table lists this clone with a few counts. The rearrangement joins TRBV6-5 to TRBJ2-7, with D tentatively TRBD2 (5 bases). Trimming removed 2 bases from V and 0 bases from J, with 11 bases in between. The germline CDR1 and CDR2 sequences are MNHEY and SVGAGI. The CDR3 runs 15 residues. The CDR3 sequence is CASSYSPGNSYEQYF. The CDR3 bases are TGTGCCAGCAGTTACAGCCCCGGGAACTCCTACGAGCAGTACTTC.

The chain is built from TRBV14 and TRBJ1-2, with a weak D call TRBD1 (5 bases). Germline CDR1 SGHDN, CDR2 FVKESK. Trimming cost V 5 bases and J 0 bases, with 16 bases left between them. The length of the CDR3 is 16 residues. The CDR3 loop is CASSVGTYESNYGYTF. The CDR3, as DNA: TGTGCCAGCAGCGTCGGGACGTACGAATCTAACTATGGCTACACCTTC. Filled out from reference TRBV14 and TRBJ1-2, the complete variable domain reads EAGVTQFPSHSVIEKGQTVTLRCDPISGHDNLYWYRRVMGKEIKFLLHFVKESKQDESGMPNNRFLAERTGGTYSTLKVQPAELEDSGVYFCASSVGTYESNYGYTFGSGTRLTVV.

The J gene is TRBJ2-4, the V gene TRBV23-1; D gene ambiguous. TRBV23-1 is an open reading frame whose function is uncertain. The CDR3 contains 19 residues. Trimming took off 8 bases at V and 2 bases at J, with 28 bases between the two ends. For the CDR3, the DNA is TGCGCCAGCCCAGATAGGGTGAGGCGAAATGCTCTGACCAAAAACATTCAGTACTTC. It specifies CASPDRVRRNALTKNIQYF.

Here the CDR3 DNA reads TGTGCCAGTAGAAAAACACGACTGGCCGGATTTAATCAGCCCCAGCATTTT. It yields the protein CASRKTRLAGFNQPQHF. The chain is built from TRBV19 and TRBJ1-5; D gene uncertain. Trimming removed 6 bases at V and 4 bases at J, with 22 bases between. The CDR3 loop spans 17 amino acids. From germline, CDR1 is LNHDA and CDR2 SQIVND (reference sequence).

This chain links TRBV15 with TRBJ2-7; TRBD2 is a possible D gene (7 bases). Germline values: CDR1 LNHNV, CDR2 YYDKDF (reference sequence). The CDR3 totals 16 residues. V lost 0 bases and J 2 bases, leaving 14 bases between the germline ends. CDR3: CATSRDWGGPAYEQYF. CDR3 nucleotide sequence: TGTGCCACCAGCAGAGATTGGGGGGGGCCCGCCTACGAGCAGTACTTC.

CDR3 protein: CASSWTEGSYGYTF. The DNA for the CDR3 is TGTGCCAGCAGCTGGACAGAAGGATCCTATGGCTACACCTTC. This chain connects TRBV5-6 to TRBJ1-2, with D tentatively TRBD1 (6 bases). This CDR3 is built from 14 residues. CDR1 is SGHDT, CDR2 YYEEEE, per germline. Trimming shortened V by 3 bases and J by 4 bases, and 13 bases separated the two germline ends.

The V and J genes are TRBV9 and TRBJ2-1, with 11 bases matching TRBD2. Germline assignment: CDR1 SGDLS and CDR2 YYNGEE. The CDR3 covers 14 residues. The trim removed 4 bases at V and 8 bases at J, leaving 5 bases unmatched. Here the CDR3 DNA reads TGTGCCAGCAGCTTGCAGGGACTAGCGGATGAGCAGTTCTTC. Translation gives CASSLQGLADEQFF.

This clone was observed a single time. The CDR3 region has the DNA TGTGCCAGCAGCCAATCAACAGGAATCAGGGGGGCCAACGTCCTGACTTTC. Translated: CASSQSTGIRGANVLTF. The chain joins TRBV16 to TRBJ2-6; TRBD1 might be the D (5 bases). The CDR3 has 17 amino acids. In germline, CDR1 is KGHSY, CDR2 FQNENV. Deletions cut 0 bases from V and 4 bases from J, with 13 bases between.

The chain carries TRBV7-9 and TRBJ2-3; 13 bases are shared with TRBD2. The CDR3 is 18 amino acids. Germline V gives CDR1 SEHNR, CDR2 FQNEAQ (reference sequence). V lost 5 bases, J lost 0 bases, and 8 bases stayed unmatched. CDR3 sequence: CASSPTSGRAASTDTQYF. The CDR3 DNA sequence: TGTGCCAGCAGCCCAACTAGCGGGAGGGCCGCAAGCACAGATACGCAGTATTTT.

This chain links TRBV5-4 with TRBJ2-3; 9 bases match TRBD2. There are 15 residues in the CDR3. Germline lookup yields CDR1 SGHNT and CDR2 YYREEE (reference sequence). V shed 2 bases, J shed 1 base, and the junction held 2 bases outside the gene matches. As DNA, the CDR3 is TGTGCCAGCAGCTTCCCTAGCGGGGGCACAGATACGCAGTATTTT. As protein: CASSFPSGGTDTQYF.